This T cell receptor (beta chain) was identified in a study of T-cell memory formation after mild COVID-19. General study results and limits: A second wave expanding day 15 to 37 was CD4+-biased; contracting clones were balanced. SARS-CoV-2 specificity was not confirmed for second-wave clones peaking on day 37.

TCRdb used MiXCR to reprocess the 5' RACE reads, holding one entry per CDR3 protein. The sample includes some 290,000 distinct CDR3 sequences, around 15% of them seen just once. This clonotype was picked up many times. Its antigen is as yet unknown. V lost 7 bases to trimming and J lost 9 bases; unmatched junction nucleotides: 9. Germline CDR1 is LNHDA and CDR2 is SQIVND (reference sequence). The CDR3 length is 15 residues. The J gene is TRBJ2-1, the V gene TRBV19, with 13 bases fitting TRBD2. This sequence was found in a young man who had mild COVID-19 (a few samples of this study predate the infection). Cell type and time point are not known. The sample consisted of PBMCs or a T cell subset sorted from them (not recorded which). CDR3 nucleotides: TGTGCCAGTACCATCACTAGCGGGGGGGCCTTTGAGCAGTTCTTC. As protein: CASTITSGGAFEQFF.